This TCR beta chain was documented in a study of radiotherapy plus CTLA-4 blockade in lung cancer. On the study more broadly: 15% to 20% of patients responded objectively, and roughly 30% achieved disease control. Broader study findings: In blood, early T cell clone dynamics reportedly predicted response best, together with interferon-beta.

Sequencing was performed with immunoSEQ multiplex PCR; in TCRdb, only in-frame clones are kept and a portion is missing. The sample has 55,000 to 85,000 clones, around 77% seen once. In regard to this clone: The antigen is not known.

Germline V gene lookup returns CDR1 SGHRS and CDR2 YFSETQ. V was cut by 3 bases and J by 2 bases, with 14 bases left in between. The CDR3 runs to 15 residues. Patients had chemo-refractory metastatic non-small-cell lung cancer and received focal radiation plus CTLA-4 blockade that used ipilimumab. The gene calls are TRBV5-1 and TRBJ1-2; D ambiguous. The source material was peripheral blood, sampled from a patient treated with radiotherapy plus ipilimumab. The sequence was obtained from a human donor with non-small cell lung cancer whose response to radiotherapy plus ipilimumab could not be evaluated. Some clones in this sample may be carry-over from other donors' samples. DNA of the CDR3: TGCGCCAGCAGCTACCGCGGGGAGGGCAACTATGGCTACACCTTC. This gives the protein CASSYRGEGNYGYTF.